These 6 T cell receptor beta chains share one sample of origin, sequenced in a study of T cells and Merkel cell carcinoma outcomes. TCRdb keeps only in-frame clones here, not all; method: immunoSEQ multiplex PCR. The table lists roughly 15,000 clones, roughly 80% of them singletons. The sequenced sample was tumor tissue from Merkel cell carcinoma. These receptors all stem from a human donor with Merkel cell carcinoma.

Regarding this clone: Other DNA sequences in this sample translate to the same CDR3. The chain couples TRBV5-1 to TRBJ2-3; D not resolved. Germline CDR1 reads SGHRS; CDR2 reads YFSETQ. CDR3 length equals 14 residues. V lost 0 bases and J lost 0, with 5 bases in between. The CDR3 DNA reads TGCGCCAGCAGCTTGGGACAAAGCACAGATACGCAGTATTTT. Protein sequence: CASSLGQSTDTQYF.

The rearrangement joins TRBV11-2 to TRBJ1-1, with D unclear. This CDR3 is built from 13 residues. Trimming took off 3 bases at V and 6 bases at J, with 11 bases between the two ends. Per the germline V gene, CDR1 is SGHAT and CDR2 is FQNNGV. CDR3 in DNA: TGTGCCAGCAGCTTGGGCCCCGAATCTGAAGCTTTCTTT. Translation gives CASSLGPESEAFF.

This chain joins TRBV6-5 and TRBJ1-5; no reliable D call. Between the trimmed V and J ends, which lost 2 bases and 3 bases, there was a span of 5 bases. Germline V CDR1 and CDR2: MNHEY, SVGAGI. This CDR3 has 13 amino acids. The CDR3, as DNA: TGTGCCAGCAGTTACAGGGACAATCAGCCCCAGCATTTT. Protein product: CASSYRDNQPQHF.

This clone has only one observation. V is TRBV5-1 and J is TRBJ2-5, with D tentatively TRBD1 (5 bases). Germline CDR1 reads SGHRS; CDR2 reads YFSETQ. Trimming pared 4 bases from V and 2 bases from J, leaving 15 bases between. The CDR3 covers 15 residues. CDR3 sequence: CASSRTTGIQETQYF. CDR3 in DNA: TGCGCCAGCAGCCGTACTACAGGAATTCAAGAGACCCAGTACTTC.

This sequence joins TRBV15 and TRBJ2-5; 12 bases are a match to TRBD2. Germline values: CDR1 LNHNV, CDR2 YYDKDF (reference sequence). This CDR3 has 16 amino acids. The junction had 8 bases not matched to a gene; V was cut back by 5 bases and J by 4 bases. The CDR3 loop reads CATSGRGLAGVETQYF. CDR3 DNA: TGTGCCACCAGCGGGAGGGGACTAGCGGGCGTAGAGACCCAGTACTTC.

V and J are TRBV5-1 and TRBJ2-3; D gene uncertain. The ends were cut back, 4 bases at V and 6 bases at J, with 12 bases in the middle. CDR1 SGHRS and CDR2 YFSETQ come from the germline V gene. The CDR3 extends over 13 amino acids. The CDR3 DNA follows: TGCGCCAGCAGCCAGGACGGCGCGGATACGCAGTATTTT. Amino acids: CASSQDGADTQYF.